The subject of this entry is one T cell receptor (beta chain). Per the authors' pipeline: Counts of nucleated cells, estimated from reference gene primer amplification, were obtained. Data came from immunoSEQ multiplex PCR; TCRdb stores just in-frame clones and leaves some out. That table is the source of V, J and clone size, and D and trimming were worked out from the DNA. The table includes hundreds of thousands of clones, 85% to 90% detected once. These data come from a study of blood T cell repertoires in COVID-19. Study-level information: Samples taken during acute and convalescent COVID-19 were collected in the United States, Italy and Spain. Sources were T cells, B-cell-depleted T cells, or PBMCs; the material itself was cDNA or gDNA.

This CDR3 is 11 amino acids long. Germline values: CDR1 DFQATT, CDR2 SNEGSKA (reference sequence). Trimming took 0 bases from V and 5 from J, leaving 5 bases between them. This receptor was obtained from a woman aged 18 to 35 with acute or convalescent COVID-19. The chain recombines TRBV20-1 with TRBJ2-7; D call uncertain. The sequenced material came from peripheral blood. The CDR3 sequence: CSARDLNEQYF. The CDR3 nucleotides read TGCAGTGCTAGAGATTTAAACGAGCAGTACTTC.